The 14 T cell receptor beta chains presented below share a single source sample, sequenced in a study of blood T cells in healthy people across ages. Primed by a sample-barcoded 5' primer and a J-beta primer mix, a second PCR proceeded for roughly 7 to 12 cycles. TCRdb re-called the 5' RACE reads with MiXCR, one entry per CDR3 protein. The sample carries more than 1 million distinct CDR3 sequences, 35% to 55% recorded once. Sequenced sample: blood. These receptors were collected from an older woman in good health.

This clonotype was observed a handful of times. The chain combines TRBV4-1 with TRBJ2-3, with TRBD2 matching 10 bases. The junction had 8 bases not matched to a gene; V was cut back by 1 base and J by 4 bases. The CDR3 runs 17 residues. The V gene's germline CDR1 is MGHRA and CDR2 YSYEKL. The CDR3 nucleotides are TGCGCCAGCAGCCAAGGGAGGGCTAGCGGGAGAGCAGATACGCAGTATTTT. Amino acid sequence: CASSQGRASGRADTQYF.

The chain uses TRBV20-1 and TRBJ2-6; 7 bases map to TRBD1. V was clipped by 3 bases and J by 0 bases; unmatched bases: 8. The CDR3 totals 17 residues. Germline CDR1 reads DFQATT; CDR2 reads SNEGSKA (reference sequence). The CDR3 spells CSASGQGDPSGANVLTF. CDR3 in DNA: TGCAGTGCTAGCGGTCAGGGGGACCCCTCTGGGGCCAACGTCCTGACTTTC.

In regard to this clonotype: This may stem from a read error, because a much larger clone lies one nucleotide away. This chain connects TRBV5-6 to TRBJ2-1; D call uncertain. Germline loops: CDR1 SGHDT, CDR2 YYEEEE. V was pared by 2 bases and J by 4 bases, with 13 bases between. There are 15 residues in the CDR3. CDR3 nucleotide sequence: TGTGCCAGCAGCTTTTTTGACATCTCTTACAATGAGCAGTTCTTC. As protein: CASSFFDISYNEQFF.

This clonotype was seen a handful of times. The chain carries TRBV12-5 and TRBJ2-1; D perhaps matches TRBD2 (6 bases). The CDR3 is 12 residues long. Trimming took off 2 bases at V and 8 bases at J, with 7 bases between the two ends. Germline V gene data show CDR1 as LGHNT and CDR2 as FRNRAP. This CDR3 reads CASGLSGDEQFF. The CDR3 DNA reads TGTGCTAGTGGTTTGTCGGGGGATGAGCAGTTCTTC. The variable domain in full, with the rest retrieved from reference TRBV12-5 and TRBJ2-1, is DARVTQTPRHKVTEMGQEVTMRCQPILGHNTVFWYRQTMMQGLELLAYFRNRAPLDDSGMPKDRFSAEMPDATLATLKIQPSEPRDSAVYFCASGLSGDEQFFGPGTRLTVL.

There are many counts of this clonotype. This chain links TRBV5-1 with TRBJ2-5; perhaps TRBD2 as D (6 bases). V gave up 6 bases and J gave up 4 bases, with 13 bases separating them. This CDR3 is 13 amino acids long. Looked up from germline, CDR1 is SGHRS and CDR2 is YFSETQ. CDR3 coding DNA: TGCGCCAGCACCACGGGGGACGGAGAGACCCAGTACTTC. It is translated as CASTTGDGETQYF.

The rearrangement links TRBV11-2 to TRBJ2-1, with TRBD1 matching 7 bases. CDR1 and CDR2 (germline): SGHAT, FQNNGV. The CDR3 length is 14 residues. Trimming cost V 2 bases and J 8 bases; bases outside gene matches: 6. CDR3 coding DNA: TGTGCCAGCAGCTTAAGTACAGGGGCCTATGAGCAGTTCTTC. The encoded protein is CASSLSTGAYEQFF.

Written as DNA, the CDR3 is TGTGCCACCAGCAGACAAAGGGGGTCCGGGGCCAACGTCCTGACTTTC. Amino acid sequence: CATSRQRGSGANVLTF. The rearrangement links TRBV15 to TRBJ2-6; weak D call: TRBD1 (6 bases). Germline CDR1 LNHNV, CDR2 YYDKDF (reference sequence). The CDR3 covers 16 residues. The ends were cut back, 2 bases at V and 4 bases at J, with 12 bases in the middle.

This rearrangement joins TRBV6-2 or TRBV6-3 to TRBJ2-3; D call uncertain. Germline loops: CDR1 MNHEY, CDR2 SVGEGT. V lost 2 bases and J lost 4, with 10 bases in between. The CDR3 has 14 residues. The CDR3 reads CASSYGERADTQYF. The CDR3 DNA sequence: TGTGCCAGCAGTTACGGCGAGAGAGCAGATACGCAGTATTTT.

The chain carries TRBV20-1 and TRBJ2-1, with TRBD2 matching over 10 bases. The germline CDR1 and CDR2 sequences are DFQATT and SNEGSKA (reference sequence). Unmatched junction bases numbered 7, after V lost 1 base and J lost 7 bases. There are 15 residues in the CDR3. The CDR3, as DNA: TGCAGTGCTAGAGGTTTGCTAGCGGGAGTAAATGAGCAGTTCTTC. This encodes CSARGLLAGVNEQFF.

This sequence joins TRBV11-1 and TRBJ2-1, with 9 bases matching TRBD2. Germline values: CDR1 SGHAT, CDR2 FQDESV (reference sequence). Unmatched junction bases numbered 5, after V lost 0 bases and J lost 5 bases. The CDR3 totals 16 residues. The CDR3 reads CASSLAVVAGDNEQFF. The CDR3 coding sequence is TGTGCCAGCAGCTTAGCGGTGGTAGCGGGGGACAATGAGCAGTTCTTC.

The CDR3 is CASSVGVRGSGANVLTF. CDR3 DNA sequence: TGTGCCAGCAGCGTAGGTGTTCGGGGCTCTGGGGCCAACGTCCTGACTTTC. The gene calls are TRBV9 and TRBJ2-6, with a weak D call TRBD2 (5 bases). The ends were cut back, 0 bases at V and 0 bases at J, with 10 bases in the middle. The CDR3 extends over 17 amino acids. The germline V gene encodes CDR1 SGDLS and CDR2 YYNGEE.

This clonotype was counted only a few times. This sequence joins TRBV29-1 and TRBJ2-4; no firm D call. V lost 8 bases, J lost 0 bases, and 11 bases lay in between. Germline V gives CDR1 SQVTM, CDR2 ANQGSEA. The CDR3 sequence is 13 residues long. The CDR3 is CSLQRLAKNIQYF. DNA for the CDR3: TGCAGCCTCCAACGTTTAGCCAAAAACATTCAGTACTTC.

This clonotype was seen a handful of times. V gene TRBV24-1 combines with J gene TRBJ2-1; D remains ambiguous. Germline CDR1 reads KGHDR; CDR2 reads SFDVKD. The CDR3 extends over 15 amino acids. V was trimmed by 3 bases and J by 0 bases, leaving 8 bases between them. As DNA, the CDR3 is TGTGCCACCAGTGATGGGCTCAGCTCCTACAATGAGCAGTTCTTC. Protein product: CATSDGLSSYNEQFF.

This clonotype was picked up a small number of times. The rearrangement joins TRBV5-1 to TRBJ2-3, with D tentatively TRBD2 (7 bases). From germline, CDR1 is SGHRS and CDR2 YFSETQ. The V gene lost 4 bases and the J gene lost 5 bases, with 17 bases spanning the gap. CDR3 size: 15 residues. The CDR3 sequence: CASSISGTPRDTQYF. DNA for the CDR3: TGCGCCAGCAGCATAAGCGGGACACCGCGAGATACGCAGTATTTT.